What follows is one TCR beta chain and its context. Its antigen is as yet unknown. This record belongs to a study of T cell responses to AZD1222 COVID-19 vaccine. Clones were sequenced by immunoSEQ multiplex PCR, and TCRdb holds only the in-frame ones, with some missing. The top ten hold less than 5.5% of the sample, which has some 150,000 clones, 91% seen once. The CDR3 spans 15 residues. Trimming took 4 bases from V and 2 from J; bases not matched to a gene: 4. The germline V gene encodes CDR1 SEHNR and CDR2 FQNEAQ (reference sequence). Notes on the study in general: Spike-specific TCR breadth and depth both grew after two AZD1222 doses. It should be noted that donors were predominantly white British and more often female, and clonal diversity was possibly underestimated.

This sequence joins TRBV7-9 and TRBJ1-3, with TRBD1 matching over 8 bases. This receptor was obtained from an adult in good health. Sequencing was performed on peripheral blood, taken on day 0 of AZD1222 vaccination. The CDR3 spells CASSWDRHPGNTIYF. As DNA, the CDR3 is TGTGCCAGCAGCTGGGACAGGCACCCTGGAAACACCATATATTTT.